Each of the 17 T cell receptor beta chains below was sequenced from the same sample in a study of blood T cell repertoires in COVID-19. Assay: immunoSEQ multiplex PCR; the TCRdb copy retains only in-frame clones and omits some. This sample carries approximately 160,000 clones, approximately 81% of them seen once, and the ten largest clones take roughly 8%. The source material was PBMCs or T cells enriched from blood (not recorded which). These receptor sequences come from a woman between 45 and 65 years old who had recovered from COVID-19.

The J gene is TRBJ2-5, the V gene TRBV5-1; 7 positions match TRBD1. The junction had 13 bases not matched to a gene; V was cut back by 7 bases and J by 7 bases. CDR3 length equals 14 residues. The germline V gene has CDR1 SGHRS and CDR2 YFSETQ. CDR3 DNA: TGCGCCAGCCGCACGGGACAGAACGAGGGGACCCAGTACTTC. Its translation: CASRTGQNEGTQYF.

In nucleotides, the CDR3 is TGTGCCAGCACCCCGGGGGGACAGGGTGTGCGAGATACGCAGTATTTT. Residues: CASTPGGQGVRDTQYF. The J gene is TRBJ2-3, the V gene TRBV5-4; TRBD1 matches at 9 bases. This CDR3 spans 16 amino acids. The trim removed 6 bases at V and 5 bases at J, leaving 13 bases unmatched. The germline V gene has CDR1 SGHNT and CDR2 YYREEE (reference sequence).

The chain employs TRBV11-2 and TRBJ2-1; 9 nucleotides align to TRBD2. V gave up 5 bases and J gave up 6 bases; unmatched junction bases: 5. The germline V gene encodes CDR1 SGHAT and CDR2 FQNNGV. The CDR3 contains 14 residues. Here the CDR3 DNA reads TGTGCCAGCAGCGGGCTAGCGGGGACCAATGAGCAGTTCTTC. It translates to CASSGLAGTNEQFF.

The J gene is TRBJ2-7, the V gene TRBV10-3, with TRBD2 as a possible D gene (5 bases). Germline-derived CDR1 and CDR2 are ENHRY and SYGVKD. Trimming removed 6 bases at V and 1 base at J, with 7 bases between. There are 12 residues in the CDR3. CDR3 nucleotides: TGTGCCATCAGGAGCGGATCCTACGAGCAGTACTTC. Its translation: CAIRSGSYEQYF.

The CDR3 DNA reads TGTGCCAGTAAACGGTGGAGGGGTTATAGCAATCAGCCCCAGCATTTT. Translated: CASKRWRGYSNQPQHF. The V and J genes are TRBV19 and TRBJ1-5, with D possibly being TRBD1 (5 bases). Germline CDR1 and CDR2: LNHDA and SQIVND (reference sequence). The CDR3 consists of 16 residues. V shed 7 bases and J shed 0 bases, with 16 bases lying between them.

This clone was counted between two and nine times. The V gene is TRBV7-2, the J gene TRBJ1-1; TRBD1 might be the D (5 bases). Germline assignment: CDR1 SGHTA and CDR2 FQGNSA. The CDR3 is 15 residues long. Trimming pared 4 bases from V and 0 bases from J, leaving 12 bases between. CDR3 region: CASSSRAGLNTEAFF. The CDR3 bases are TGTGCCAGCAGCTCTAGGGCAGGGTTGAACACTGAAGCTTTCTTT.

The chain has TRBV6-5 and TRBJ1-5; perhaps TRBD1 as D (5 bases). CDR3 length equals 15 residues. Germline loops: CDR1 MNHEY, CDR2 SVGAGI. V gave up 2 bases and J gave up 5 bases, with 13 bases separating them. The CDR3 here is CASSYTGTYDQPQHF. The CDR3 nucleotides read TGTGCCAGCAGTTACACTGGGACTTACGATCAGCCCCAGCATTTT.

The V call is TRBV19, the J call TRBJ2-7, with TRBD2 matching 9 bases. Germline V gene sequence: CDR1 LNHDA, CDR2 SQIVND (reference sequence). V shed 4 bases, J shed 4 bases, and the junction held 2 bases outside the gene matches. The CDR3 runs to 13 residues. The CDR3 DNA follows: TGTGCCAGTAGTAAGACTAGCGGATACGAGCAGTACTTC. Translation: CASSKTSGYEQYF.

V is TRBV14 and J is TRBJ1-4; no definite D call. Trimming left V 0 bases short and J 0 bases short, with 5 bases between. Germline V CDR1 and CDR2: SGHDN, FVKESK. The CDR3 sequence is 15 residues long. In DNA form, the CDR3 reads TGTGCCAGCAGCCAAGAGAGGGCAACTAATGAAAAACTGTTTTTT. It yields the protein CASSQERATNEKLFF. Together with reference TRBV14 and TRBJ1-4, the CDR3 gives the full variable domain: EAGVTQFPSHSVIEKGQTVTLRCDPISGHDNLYWYRRVMGKEIKFLLHFVKESKQDESGMPNNRFLAERTGGTYSTLKVQPAELEDSGVYFCASSQERATNEKLFFGSGTQLSVL.

V usage is TRBV7-2 and J usage is TRBJ1-5; 7 nucleotides align to TRBD1. The CDR3 contains 14 residues. Unmatched junction bases numbered 4, after V lost 5 bases and J lost 3 bases. Germline V gene sequence: CDR1 SGHTA, CDR2 FQGNSA. CDR3 protein: CASSPGTDNQPQHF. For the CDR3, the DNA is TGTGCCAGCAGCCCAGGGACAGACAATCAGCCCCAGCATTTT.

The CDR3 protein is CASRLGGGNQPQHF. The CDR3 nucleotides are TGTGCCAGCAGGTTAGGGGGAGGGAATCAGCCCCAGCATTTT. The chain combines TRBV2 with TRBJ1-5; the D gene is possibly TRBD1 (6 bases). V lost 6 bases and J lost 4, with 13 bases in between. The CDR3 consists of 14 residues. CDR1 SNHLY and CDR2 FYNNEI come from the germline V gene.

The rearrangement links TRBV5-4 to TRBJ2-4, with 7 bases aligning to TRBD1. This CDR3 is built from 15 residues. Germline loops: CDR1 SGHNT, CDR2 YYREEE (reference sequence). V dropped 1 base and J dropped 6; count of bases not matched to a gene: 7. This CDR3 is CASSLPGQWTNIQYF. The DNA for the CDR3 is TGTGCCAGCAGCTTGCCGGGACAGTGGACAAACATTCAGTACTTC. The full variable domain, its missing parts supplied by reference TRBV5-4 and TRBJ2-4, is ETGVTQSPTHLIKTRGQQVTLRCSSQSGHNTVSWYQQALGQGPQFIFQYYREEENGRGNFPPRFSGLQFPNYSSELNVNALELDDSALYLCASSLPGQWTNIQYFGAGTRLSVL.

V and J are TRBV19 and TRBJ1-2, with D maybe TRBD1 (6 bases). From germline, CDR1 is LNHDA and CDR2 SQIVND (reference sequence). V was cut by 10 bases and J by 2 bases, with 8 bases left in between. The CDR3 is 11 residues long. The CDR3 sequence: CATQGNYGYTF. The CDR3 nucleotides read TGTGCCACCCAGGGGAACTATGGCTACACCTTC.

The chain links TRBV28 to TRBJ2-7, with TRBD2 matching over 8 bases. Trimming cost V 6 bases and J 3 bases; bases outside gene matches: 7. Germline CDR1 and CDR2: MDHEN and SYDVKM. This CDR3 has 14 amino acids. The CDR3 loop reads CASRPSGPSYEQYF. As DNA, the CDR3 is TGTGCCAGCAGACCTAGCGGGCCCAGCTACGAGCAGTACTTC. The full variable domain, with the rest looked up from reference TRBV28 and TRBJ2-7, is DVKVTQSSRYLVKRTGEKVFLECVQDMDHENMFWYRQDPGLGLRLIYFSYDVKMKEKGDIPEGYSVSREKKERFSLILESASTNQTSMYLCASRPSGPSYEQYFGPGTRLTVT.

Worth noting for this clone: One end of the junction does not line up with germline, which may come from a read error. V usage is TRBV7-7 and J usage is TRBJ2-5; 9 bases align to TRBD2. This CDR3 spans 18 amino acids. Germline V CDR1 and CDR2: SSHAT, FNYEAQ (reference sequence). The CDR3 DNA sequence: TGTGCTAGCAGCTTAGAGAGGGGCAGCGCGGGAGGGGAGGAGACCCAGTACTTC. Translation gives CASSLERGSAGGEETQYF.

This chain links TRBV24-1 with TRBJ2-2; no reliable D call. Germline V gene data show CDR1 as KGHDR and CDR2 as SFDVKD. The CDR3 loop spans 12 amino acids. Trimming removed 4 bases from V and 5 bases from J, with 4 bases in between. CDR3 region: CATSDPTGELFF. DNA for the CDR3: TGTGCCACCAGTGACCCTACCGGGGAGCTGTTTTTT.

The genes are TRBV7-2 and TRBJ1-5; D may be TRBD1 (6 bases). V gave up 0 bases and J gave up 6 bases, with 12 bases separating them. The CDR3 covers 15 residues. The germline V gene has CDR1 SGHTA and CDR2 FQGNSA. CDR3 region: CASSLAGGRVQPQHF. The CDR3 DNA reads as TGTGCCAGCAGCTTAGCGGGGGGGCGCGTTCAGCCCCAGCATTTT.